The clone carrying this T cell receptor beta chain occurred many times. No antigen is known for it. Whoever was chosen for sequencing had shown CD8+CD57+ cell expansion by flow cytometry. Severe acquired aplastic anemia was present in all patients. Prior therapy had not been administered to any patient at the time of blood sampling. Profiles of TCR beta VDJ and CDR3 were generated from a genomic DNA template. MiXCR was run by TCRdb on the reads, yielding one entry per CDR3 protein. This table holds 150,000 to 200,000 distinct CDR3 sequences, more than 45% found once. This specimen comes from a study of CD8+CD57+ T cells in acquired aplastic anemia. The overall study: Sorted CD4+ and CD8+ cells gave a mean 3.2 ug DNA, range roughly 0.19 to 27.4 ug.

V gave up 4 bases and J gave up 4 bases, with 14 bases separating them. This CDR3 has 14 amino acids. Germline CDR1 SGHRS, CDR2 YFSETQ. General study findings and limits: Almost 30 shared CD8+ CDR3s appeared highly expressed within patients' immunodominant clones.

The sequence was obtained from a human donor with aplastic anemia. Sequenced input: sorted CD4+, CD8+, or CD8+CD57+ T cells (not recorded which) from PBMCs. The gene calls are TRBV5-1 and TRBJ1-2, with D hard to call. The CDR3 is CASSPPSRPYGYTF. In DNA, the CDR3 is TGCGCCAGCAGCCCCCCCTCTAGACCCTATGGCTACACCTTC.